The source of this T cell receptor beta chain is a study of PD-L1 blockade in urothelial cancer. Study information: Patients' atezolizumab regimen, 1,200 mg intravenously every 3 weeks, began at some point between 2014 and 2015.

The CDR3 sequence is 16 residues long. From germline, CDR1 is SGHTA and CDR2 FQGNSA. The V gene lost 0 bases and the J gene lost 2 bases, with 14 bases spanning the gap. Time point denoted: pretreatment peripheral blood. Clones were sequenced by immunoSEQ multiplex PCR, and TCRdb holds only the in-frame ones, with some missing. The sample consists of around 86,000 clones, approximately 86% of them appearing once. Material: PBMCs, obtained around atezolizumab (anti-PD-L1) treatment. The chain links TRBV7-2 to TRBJ2-7; weak D call: TRBD2 (6 bases). The TCR sequence derives from a man aged 35 to 55 with urothelial cancer. DNA of the CDR3: TGTGCCAGCAGCTTAGCTGGGGGGATTTCCCCCTACGAGCAGTACTTC. It encodes CASSLAGGISPYEQYF.